The clone carrying this T cell receptor (beta chain) was seen a few times. The data originate from a study of T-cell reconstitution after alpha-beta-depleted transplantation in children. CDR1 ENHRY and CDR2 SYGVKD come from the germline V gene. V trimming: 5 bases; J trimming: 4 bases; junction bases outside the gene matches: 9. This CDR3 comprises 15 residues. Unique molecular identifiers were incorporated into the prepared TCRbeta library. TCRdb re-derived calls from the PCR reads in MiXCR, one entry per CDR3 protein. The repertoire includes 200,000 to 250,000 distinct CDR3 sequences, 8.5% to 10% of them detected once, and 5% to 7% sits in the top ten.

V is TRBV10-3 and J is TRBJ2-7; 9 bases are shared with TRBD1. The receptor was derived from a human donor who donated a stem cell graft to a child with acute lymphoblastic leukemia. Material: PBMCs from the stem cell graft donor, obtained from the stem cell graft. The CDR3 region is CAISLRGTGTYEQYF. As DNA, the CDR3 is TGTGCCATCAGTTTGAGAGGGACAGGGACGTACGAGCAGTACTTC.